This T cell receptor beta chain was sequenced during a study of graft-versus-host responses after intestinal transplantation. Study-level background: The study gave all recipients anti-thymocyte globulin induction, then tacrolimus and steroids for about 3 years. Overall study findings and caveats: When patients had graft-donor T cell macrochimerism, their allografts held high graft-versus-host to host-versus-graft clonal ratios. There were GvH clones found in recipient marrow, and some of them appeared first in ileum or blood. Early HvG declines after transplant were associated with peak circulating GvH clone levels.

TCRdb's copy holds only in-frame clones and misses some; the assay was immunoSEQ multiplex PCR. In the table there are about 280 clones, 86% of which are singletons. Regarding this clone: No antigen is known for it.

Intraepithelial lymphocytes and lamina propria lymphocytes were released through processing of graft tissue. Specimen: ileum tissue, collected approximately 34 days after intestinal transplant. This TCR was sampled from a human patient who received an intestinal transplant, so some T cells may come from the graft donor.

CDR3 residues: CASSQLTRLNEQFF. DNA for the CDR3: TGCGCCAGCAGCCAATTGACTAGACTGAATGAGCAGTTCTTC. The rearrangement links TRBV4-1 to TRBJ2-1; perhaps TRBD2 as D (6 bases). Germline V gene data show CDR1 as MGHRA and CDR2 as YSYEKL. CDR3 size: 14 residues. V was cut by 2 bases and J by 7 bases, with 12 bases left in between.